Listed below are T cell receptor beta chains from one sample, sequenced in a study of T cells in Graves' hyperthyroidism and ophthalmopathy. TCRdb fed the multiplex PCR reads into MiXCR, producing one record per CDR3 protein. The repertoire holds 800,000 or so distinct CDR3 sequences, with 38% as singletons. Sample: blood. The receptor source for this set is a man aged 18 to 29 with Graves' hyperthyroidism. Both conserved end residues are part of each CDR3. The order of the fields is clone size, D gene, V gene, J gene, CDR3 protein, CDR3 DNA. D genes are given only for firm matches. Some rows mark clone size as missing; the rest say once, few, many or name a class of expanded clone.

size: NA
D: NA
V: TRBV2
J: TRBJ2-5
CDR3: CASSRGRSKETQYF
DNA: TGTGCCAGCAGTAGGGGACGGTCTAAAGAGACCCAGTACTTC

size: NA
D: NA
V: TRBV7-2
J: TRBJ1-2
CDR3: CASSLSQGLNYGYTF
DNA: TGTGCCAGCAGCTTATCCCAGGGGCTTAACTATGGCTACACCTTC

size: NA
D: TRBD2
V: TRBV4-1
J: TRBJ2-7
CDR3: CASSALAGEFYEQYF
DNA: TGCGCCAGCAGCGCCCTAGCGGGGGAGTTTTACGAGCAGTACTTC

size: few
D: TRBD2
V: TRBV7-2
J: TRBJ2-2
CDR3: CASGLAGVTTGELFF
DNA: TGTGCCAGCGGACTAGCGGGAGTGACCACCGGGGAGCTGTTTTTT

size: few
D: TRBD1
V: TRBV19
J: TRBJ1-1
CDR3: CATRRDRLNTEAFF
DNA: TGTGCCACCCGGAGGGACAGGTTGAACACTGAAGCTTTCTTT

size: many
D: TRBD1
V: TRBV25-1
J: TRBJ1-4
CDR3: CASSEPPGTGKEKLFF
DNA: TGTGCCAGCAGTGAACCCCCCGGGACAGGGAAAGAAAAACTGTTTTTT

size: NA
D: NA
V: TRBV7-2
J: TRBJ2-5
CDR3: CASSLWGGLLQETQYF
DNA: TGTGCCAGCAGCTTGTGGGGGGGCCTGCTTCAAGAGACCCAGTACTTC

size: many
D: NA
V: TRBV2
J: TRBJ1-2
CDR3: CASSEGGAGYGYTF
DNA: TGTGCCAGCAGTGAAGGGGGGGCTGGCTATGGCTACACCTTC

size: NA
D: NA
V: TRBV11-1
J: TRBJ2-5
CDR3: CASSQLGRTQYF
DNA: TGTGCCAGCAGCCAACTTGGAAGGACCCAGTACTTC

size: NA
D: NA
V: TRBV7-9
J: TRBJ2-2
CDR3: CASSKNSAGSDTGELFF
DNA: TGTGCCAGCAGCAAAAATTCGGCAGGATCGGACACCGGGGAGCTGTTTTTT

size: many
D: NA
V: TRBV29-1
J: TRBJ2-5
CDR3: CSVVQGEETQYF
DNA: TGCAGCGTTGTACAGGGCGAGGAGACCCAGTACTTC

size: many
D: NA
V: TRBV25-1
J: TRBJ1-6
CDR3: CASSDGKGNSPLHF
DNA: TGTGCCAGCAGTGATGGGAAGGGAAATTCACCCCTCCACTTT

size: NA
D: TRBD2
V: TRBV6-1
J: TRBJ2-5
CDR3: CASRWGGTETQYF
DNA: TGTGCCAGCAGGTGGGGGGGTACGGAGACCCAGTACTTC

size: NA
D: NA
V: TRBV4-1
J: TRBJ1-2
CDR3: CASSQDWGDYGYTF
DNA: TGCGCCAGCAGCCAAGATTGGGGTGACTATGGCTACACCTTC

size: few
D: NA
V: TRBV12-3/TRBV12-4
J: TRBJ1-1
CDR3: CATNPVRRTDTEAFF
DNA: TGTGCCACTAACCCGGTTCGCCGAACGGACACTGAAGCTTTCTTT

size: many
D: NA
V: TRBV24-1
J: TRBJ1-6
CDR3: CATSDFTGTLRGPLHF
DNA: TGTGCCACCAGTGATTTCACAGGGACCCTAAGAGGACCCCTCCACTTT

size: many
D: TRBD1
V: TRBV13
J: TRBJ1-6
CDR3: CASSPNRGFGNSPLHF
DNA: TGTGCCAGCAGCCCTAACAGGGGGTTCGGTAATTCACCCCTCCACTTT

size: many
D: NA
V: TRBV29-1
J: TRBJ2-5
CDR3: CSVEVGTFQETQYF
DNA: TGCAGCGTTGAAGTAGGCACATTCCAAGAGACCCAGTACTTC

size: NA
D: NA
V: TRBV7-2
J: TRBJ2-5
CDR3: CASGSVVETQYF
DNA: TGTGCCAGCGGATCAGTGGTAGAGACCCAGTACTTC

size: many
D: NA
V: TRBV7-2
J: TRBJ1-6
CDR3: CASSLGLDSPLHF
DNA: TGTGCCAGCAGCTTAGGGTTGGATTCACCCCTCCACTTT

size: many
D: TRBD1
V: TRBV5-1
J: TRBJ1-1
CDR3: CASSLSGTGEAFF
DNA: TGCGCCAGCAGCTTGTCGGGGACAGGGGAAGCTTTCTTT

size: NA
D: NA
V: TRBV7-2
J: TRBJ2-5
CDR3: CASSPPLLQAFQETQYF
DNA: TGTGCCAGCAGCCCCCCTCTCCTCCAAGCCTTTCAAGAGACCCAGTACTTC

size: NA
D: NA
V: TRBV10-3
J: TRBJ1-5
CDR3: CASSEQKLENQPRHF
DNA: TGTGCCAGCAGTGAGCAAAAGCTTGAGAATCAGCCCCGGCATTTT

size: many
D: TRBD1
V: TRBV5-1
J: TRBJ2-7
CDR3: CASSLRQGSYEQYF
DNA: TGCGCCAGCAGCTTGCGACAGGGATCTTACGAGCAGTACTTC

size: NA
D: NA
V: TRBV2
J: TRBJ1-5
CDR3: CARWGQGLGPQHF
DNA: TGTGCTAGATGGGGTCAGGGATTAGGGCCCCAGCATTTT

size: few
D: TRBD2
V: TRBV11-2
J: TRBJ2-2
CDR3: CASSPWRASGGADGGELFF
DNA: TGTGCCAGCAGCCCCTGGAGGGCTAGCGGGGGGGCTGACGGCGGGGAGCTGTTTTTT

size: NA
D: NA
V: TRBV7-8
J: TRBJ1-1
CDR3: CASSLQWGWNTEAFF
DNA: TGTGCCAGCAGTCTCCAGTGGGGGTGGAACACTGAAGCTTTCTTT

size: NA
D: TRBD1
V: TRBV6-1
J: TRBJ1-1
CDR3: CAGQGGGTEAFF
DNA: TGTGCCGGACAGGGCGGCGGCACTGAAGCTTTCTTT

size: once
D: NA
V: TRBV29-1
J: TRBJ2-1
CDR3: CSVGHNEQFF
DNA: TGCAGCGTTGGCCACAATGAGCAGTTCTTC

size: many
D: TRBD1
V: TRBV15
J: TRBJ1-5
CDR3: CATSSGQGIQPQHF
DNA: TGTGCCACCAGCAGTGGACAGGGCATTCAGCCCCAGCATTTT

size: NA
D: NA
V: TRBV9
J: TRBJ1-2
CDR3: CASTRGPGGGYTF
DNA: TGTGCCAGCACCAGAGGGCCGGGAGGGGGCTACACCTTC

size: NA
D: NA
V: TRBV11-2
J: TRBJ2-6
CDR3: CASSLDPRPVSGANVLTF
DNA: TGTGCCAGCAGCTTAGATCCCCGGCCGGTCTCTGGGGCCAACGTCCTGACTTTC

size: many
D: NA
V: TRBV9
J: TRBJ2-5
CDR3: CASSPRQKETQYF
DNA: TGTGCCAGCAGCCCCCGACAGAAAGAGACCCAGTACTTC

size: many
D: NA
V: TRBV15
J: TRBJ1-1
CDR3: CATSRARTEAFF
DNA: TGTGCCACCAGCAGGGCGCGGACTGAAGCTTTCTTT

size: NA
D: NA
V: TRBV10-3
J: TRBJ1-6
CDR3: CATRANTGELNSPLHF
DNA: TGTGCCACCCGAGCGAACACCGGGGAGCTGAATTCACCCCTCCACTTT

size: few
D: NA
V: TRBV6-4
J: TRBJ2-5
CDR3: CASSASGAETQYF
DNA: TGTGCCAGCAGTGCCTCAGGGGCAGAGACCCAGTACTTC

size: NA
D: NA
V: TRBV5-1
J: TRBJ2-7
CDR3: CASRRADSYEQYF
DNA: TGCGCCAGCAGGCGCGCCGATTCCTACGAGCAGTACTTC

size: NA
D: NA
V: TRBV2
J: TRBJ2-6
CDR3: CASSGDGAIVLTF
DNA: TGTGCCTCCAGTGGGGACGGTGCCATCGTCCTGACTTTC

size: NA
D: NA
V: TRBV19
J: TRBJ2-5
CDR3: CASSIVGGRETQYF
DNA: TGTGCCAGTAGTATTGTGGGGGGGCGCGAGACCCAGTACTTC

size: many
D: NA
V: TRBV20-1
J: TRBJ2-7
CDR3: CSASASVREQYF
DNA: TGCAGTGCTAGTGCATCAGTTCGCGAGCAGTACTTC

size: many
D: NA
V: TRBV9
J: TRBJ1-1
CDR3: CASSSSDGGAFF
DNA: TGTGCCAGCAGCTCCTCGGACGGGGGAGCTTTCTTT

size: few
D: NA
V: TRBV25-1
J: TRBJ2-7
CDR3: CASSPWDRSYEQYF
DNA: TGTGCCAGTAGCCCGTGGGATAGATCCTACGAGCAGTACTTC